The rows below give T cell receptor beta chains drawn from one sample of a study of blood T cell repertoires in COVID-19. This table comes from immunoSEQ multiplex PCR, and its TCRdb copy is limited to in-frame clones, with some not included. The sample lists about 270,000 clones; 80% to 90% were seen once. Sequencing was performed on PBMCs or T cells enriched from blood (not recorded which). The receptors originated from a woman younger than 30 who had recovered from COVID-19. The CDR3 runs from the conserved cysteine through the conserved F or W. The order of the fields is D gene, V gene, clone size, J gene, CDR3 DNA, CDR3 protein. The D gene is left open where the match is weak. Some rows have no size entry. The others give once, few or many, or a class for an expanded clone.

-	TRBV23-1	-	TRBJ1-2	TGCGCCAGCAGTCAATTCCAGGGGCAAGTAGTTGGCTACACCTTC	CASSQFQGQVVGYTF
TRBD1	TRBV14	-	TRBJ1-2	TGTGCCAGCAGCAGGGGGCTAGGCTATGGCTACACCTTC	CASSRGLGYGYTF
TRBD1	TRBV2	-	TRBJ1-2	TGTGCCAGCAGTGGGACAGGGAACAACTATGGCTACACCTTC	CASSGTGNNYGYTF
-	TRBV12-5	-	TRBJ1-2	TGTGCTAGTGGTTTGGTAGAGGGCACTAATTCGGGCTACACCTTC	CASGLVEGTNSGYTF
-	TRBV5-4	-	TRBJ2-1	TGTGCCAGCAGCCCTTCTGGCTTCCCCTTTTTGTACAATGAGCAGTTCTTC	CASSPSGFPFLYNEQFF
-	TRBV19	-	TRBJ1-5	TGTGCCACCTACCAACGGGGGTCGCATTTT	CATYQRGSHF
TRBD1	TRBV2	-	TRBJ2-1	TGTGCCAGCTCTGGGAGGGACAGGGGATACAATGAGCAGTTCTTC	CASSGRDRGYNEQFF
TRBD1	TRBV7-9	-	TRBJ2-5	TGTGCCAGCAGCTCTGACAGGGGGCGCGGGCAAGAGACCCAGTACTTC	CASSSDRGRGQETQYF
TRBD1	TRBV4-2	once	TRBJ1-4	TGTGCCAGCAGCCAAGAGCCTCCGGGGTGGGACAGGGTTGAAAAACTGTTTTTT	CASSQEPPGWDRVEKLFF
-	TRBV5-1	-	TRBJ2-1	TGCGCCAGCAGCTTGGGAGGGAAAAATGAGCAGTTCTTC	CASSLGGKNEQFF
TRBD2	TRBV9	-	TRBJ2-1	TGTGCCAGCAGCGTAGAGCCAGCGGGGGGCAGAGATGAGCAGTTCTTC	CASSVEPAGGRDEQFF
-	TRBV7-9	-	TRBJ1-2	TGTGCCAGCAGCTCCTCGTCTCTGGCCAACTATGGCTACACCTTC	CASSSSSLANYGYTF
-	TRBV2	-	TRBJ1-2	TGTGCCAGCAGTGATGTAGGGGCCCATGGCTACACCTTC	CASSDVGAHGYTF
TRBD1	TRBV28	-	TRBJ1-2	TGTGCGGCACAGGGGGAGAACTATGGCTACACCTTC	CAAQGENYGYTF
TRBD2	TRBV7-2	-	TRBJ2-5	TGTGCCAGCAGCTTGCCTAGCGGGGGGGCTGGAGAGACCCAGTACTTC	CASSLPSGGAGETQYF
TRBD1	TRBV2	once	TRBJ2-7	TGTGCCAGCAGTGAAGCCGGCGGGACAGGGGGCCCGAATTCCTACGAGCAGTACTTC	CASSEAGGTGGPNSYEQYF
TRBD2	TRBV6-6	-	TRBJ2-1	TGTGCCAGCAGACCTCCTTCGGGAGGCAATGAGCAGTTCTTC	CASRPPSGGNEQFF
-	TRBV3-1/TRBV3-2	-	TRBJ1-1	TGTGCCAGCAGCACCCGGACAACTAACACTGAAGCTTTCTTT	CASSTRTTNTEAFF
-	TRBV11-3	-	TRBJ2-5	TGTGCCAGCAGCTTAGGGGGCCCGGGGGAAGAGACCCAGTACTTC	CASSLGGPGEETQYF
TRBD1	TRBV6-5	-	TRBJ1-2	TGTGCCAGCAGGATCACCCCGGGACAGGGCTATGGCTACACCTTC	CASRITPGQGYGYTF
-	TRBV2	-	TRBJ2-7	TGTGCCAGCGGAGTAGGGGTCGCCTACGAGCAGTACTTC	CASGVGVAYEQYF
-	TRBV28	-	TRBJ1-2	TGTGCCAGCAGTTTTTCCGGGTACGGCTATGGCTACACCTTC	CASSFSGYGYGYTF
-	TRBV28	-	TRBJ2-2	TGTGCCAGCACCGTAACCGGGGAGCTGTTTTTT	CASTVTGELFF
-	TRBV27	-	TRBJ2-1	TGTGCCAGCAGTTTATCGCTAGTCCGTGAGCAGTTCTTC	CASSLSLVREQFF
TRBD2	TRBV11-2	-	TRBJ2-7	TGTGCCAGCAGCCCTAGGTCCCTCCGGGACTATTCCTACGAGCAGTACTTC	CASSPRSLRDYSYEQYF
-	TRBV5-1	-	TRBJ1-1	TGCGCCAGCAGCTCAACCCTCATAGGGGTGAACACTGAAGCTTTCTTT	CASSSTLIGVNTEAFF
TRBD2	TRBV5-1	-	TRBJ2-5	TGCGCCAGCAGCTTGGGTGCTAGCGGGGGGCACCAAGAGACCCAGTACTTC	CASSLGASGGHQETQYF
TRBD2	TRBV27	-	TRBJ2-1	TGTGCCAGCAGTTTTTATTCTAGCGGGGCGAACAATGAGCAGTTCTTC	CASSFYSSGANNEQFF
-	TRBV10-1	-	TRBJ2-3	TGCGCCAGCAGCACCAACAGGGAAACAGATACGCAGTATTTT	CASSTNRETDTQYF
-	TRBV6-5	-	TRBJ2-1	TGTGCCAACGCTGTACGGCTAGCGCCCTACAATGAGCAGTTCTTC	CANAVRLAPYNEQFF
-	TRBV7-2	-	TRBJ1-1	TGTGCCAGCAGCTTCCGGGAGGGGGGTAAAACTGAAGCTTTCTTT	CASSFREGGKTEAFF
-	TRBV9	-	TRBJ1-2	TGTGCCAGCAGCGACCGCCATGGGGGCGGCACCTATGGCTACACCTTC	CASSDRHGGGTYGYTF
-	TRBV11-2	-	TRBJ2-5	TGTGCCAGCAGCTTAGCCAGGGGTGTTGGAGAGACCCAGTACTTC	CASSLARGVGETQYF
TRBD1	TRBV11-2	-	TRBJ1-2	TGTGCCAGCAGCTCGGGACAGGGCTATGGCTACACCTTC	CASSSGQGYGYTF
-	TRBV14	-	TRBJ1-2	TGTGCCAGCAGCCAAGTTTCTTCTACGCGACTTCTCTACACCTTC	CASSQVSSTRLLYTF
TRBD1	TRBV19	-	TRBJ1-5	TGTGCCAGTAGACGGGTCGGCGGGACAGGCAATCAGCCCCAGCATTTT	CASRRVGGTGNQPQHF
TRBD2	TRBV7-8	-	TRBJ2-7	TGTGCCAGCAGCTCCTCCGTAAGCGGGGGGACCTCCTACGAGCAGTACTTC	CASSSSVSGGTSYEQYF
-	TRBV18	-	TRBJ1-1	TGTGCCAGCTCACCACCATCGGGGGGGAACACTGAAGCTTTCTTT	CASSPPSGGNTEAFF
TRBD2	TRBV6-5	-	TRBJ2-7	TGTGCCAGCAGTTACTCGGCTAGCGGCTACGAGCAGTACTTC	CASSYSASGYEQYF
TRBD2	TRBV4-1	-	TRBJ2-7	TGCGCCAGCAGCTCAGAAGCGGGGGCCTACGAGCAGTACTTC	CASSSEAGAYEQYF
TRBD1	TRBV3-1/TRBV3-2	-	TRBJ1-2	TGTGCCAGCAGCCAAGGGTTGGACAGGGGAGCTCATGGCTACACCTTC	CASSQGLDRGAHGYTF
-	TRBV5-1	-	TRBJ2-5	TGCGCCAGCAGCTTAGGTGCCCGCCGGGACGGGGGTAGGGAGACCCAGTACTTC	CASSLGARRDGGRETQYF
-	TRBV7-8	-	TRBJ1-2	TGTGCCAGCAGCTTAGACCATCGGAGTAACTATGGCTACACCTTC	CASSLDHRSNYGYTF
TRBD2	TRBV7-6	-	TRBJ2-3	TGTGCCAGCAGCTTCGGCGGGGGGGGAAGCACAGATACGCAGTATTTT	CASSFGGGGSTDTQYF
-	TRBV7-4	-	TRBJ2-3	TGTGCCAGCAGCTTAGCCGCAGGGGAGAGGCCGCACACAGATACGCAGTATTTT	CASSLAAGERPHTDTQYF
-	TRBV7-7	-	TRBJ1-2	TGTGCTAGCAGCGTCCGACATCCAGCCCCAATGAATGCTAACTATGGCTACACCTTC	CASSVRHPAPMNANYGYTF
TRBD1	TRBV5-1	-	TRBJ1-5	TGCGCCAGCAGCTCAGGGACAGGAGTTAGCAATCAGCCCCAGCATTTT	CASSSGTGVSNQPQHF
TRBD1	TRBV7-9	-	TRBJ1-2	TGTGCCAGCAGCTTTTCACAGGGGGCCGGCTATGGCTACACCTTC	CASSFSQGAGYGYTF